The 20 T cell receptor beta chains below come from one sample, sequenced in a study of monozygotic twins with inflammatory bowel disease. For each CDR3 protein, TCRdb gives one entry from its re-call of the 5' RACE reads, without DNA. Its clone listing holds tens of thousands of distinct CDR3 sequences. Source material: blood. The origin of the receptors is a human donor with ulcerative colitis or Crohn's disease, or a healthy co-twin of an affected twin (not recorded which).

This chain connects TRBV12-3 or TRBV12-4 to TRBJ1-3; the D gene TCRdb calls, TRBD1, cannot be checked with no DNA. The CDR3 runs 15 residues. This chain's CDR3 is CASSHRQGQGNTIYF.

CDR3 residues: CASSLWSESNQPQHF. The rearrangement uses TRBV7-2 and TRBJ1-5. This CDR3 has 15 amino acids. The germline CDR1 and CDR2 sequences are SGHTA and FQGNSA.

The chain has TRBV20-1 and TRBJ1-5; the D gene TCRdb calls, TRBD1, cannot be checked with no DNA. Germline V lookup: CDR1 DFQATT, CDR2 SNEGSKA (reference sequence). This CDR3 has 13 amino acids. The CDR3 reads CSASLQGRSAQHF.

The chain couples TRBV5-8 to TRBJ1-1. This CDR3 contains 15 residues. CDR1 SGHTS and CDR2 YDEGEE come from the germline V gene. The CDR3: CASSLWETVNTEAFF.

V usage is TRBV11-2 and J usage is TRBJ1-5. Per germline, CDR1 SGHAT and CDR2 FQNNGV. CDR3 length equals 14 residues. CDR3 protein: CASSLEPGFQPQHF.

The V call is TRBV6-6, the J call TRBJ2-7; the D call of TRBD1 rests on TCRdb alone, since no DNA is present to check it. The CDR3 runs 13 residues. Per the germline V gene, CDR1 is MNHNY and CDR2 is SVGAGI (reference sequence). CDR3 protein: CASAVGGGHEQYF.

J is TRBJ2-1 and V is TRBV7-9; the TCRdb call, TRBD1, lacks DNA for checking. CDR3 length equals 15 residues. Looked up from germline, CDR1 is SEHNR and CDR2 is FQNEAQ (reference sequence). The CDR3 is CASSRRDSRYNEQFF. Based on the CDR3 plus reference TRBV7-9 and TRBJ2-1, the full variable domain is DTGVSQNPRHKITKRGQNVTFRCDPISEHNRLYWYRQTLGQGPEFLTYFQNEAQLEKSRLLSDRFSAERPKGSFSTLEIQRTEQGDSAMYLCASSRRDSRYNEQFFGPGTRLTVL.

CDR3 in amino acids: CSEHSGDTQYF. V gene TRBV20-1 combines with J gene TRBJ2-3. The length of the CDR3 is 11 residues. Germline V lookup: CDR1 DFQATT, CDR2 SNEGSKA (reference sequence).

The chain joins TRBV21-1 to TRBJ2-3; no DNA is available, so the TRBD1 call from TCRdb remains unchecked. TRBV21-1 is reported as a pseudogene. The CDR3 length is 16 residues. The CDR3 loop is CASSKTGGNRTDTQYF.

The CDR3 loop is CATSDTQGNADTQYF. The chain couples TRBV24-1 to TRBJ2-3; checking the TCRdb D call of TRBD1 is not possible without DNA. Germline V CDR1 and CDR2: KGHDR, SFDVKD. The CDR3 consists of 15 residues.

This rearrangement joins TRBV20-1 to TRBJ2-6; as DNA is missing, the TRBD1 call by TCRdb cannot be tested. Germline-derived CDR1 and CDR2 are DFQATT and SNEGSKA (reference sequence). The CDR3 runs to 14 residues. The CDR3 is CSAREQEGANVLTF.

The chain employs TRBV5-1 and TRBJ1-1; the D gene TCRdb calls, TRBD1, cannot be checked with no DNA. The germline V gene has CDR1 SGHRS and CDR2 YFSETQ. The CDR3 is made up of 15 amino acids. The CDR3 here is CASSLSGRAHTEAFF. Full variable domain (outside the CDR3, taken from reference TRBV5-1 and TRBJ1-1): KAGVTQTPRYLIKTRGQQVTLSCSPISGHRSVSWYQQTPGQGLQFLFEYFSETQRNKGNFPGRFSGRQFSNSRSEMNVSTLELGDSALYLCASSLSGRAHTEAFFGQGTRLTVV.

The CDR3 here is CASRNLNTEAFF. J is TRBJ1-1 and V is TRBV5-1. The germline CDR1 and CDR2 sequences are SGHRS and YFSETQ. CDR3 size: 12 residues.

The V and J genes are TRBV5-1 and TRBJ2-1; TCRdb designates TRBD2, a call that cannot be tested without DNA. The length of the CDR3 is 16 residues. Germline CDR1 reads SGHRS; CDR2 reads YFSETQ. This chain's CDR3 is CASSTGLAGGANEQFF.

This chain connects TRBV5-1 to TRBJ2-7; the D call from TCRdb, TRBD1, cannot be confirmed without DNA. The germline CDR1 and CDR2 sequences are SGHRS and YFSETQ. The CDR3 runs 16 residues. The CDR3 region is CASSSTGQGVNYEQYF.

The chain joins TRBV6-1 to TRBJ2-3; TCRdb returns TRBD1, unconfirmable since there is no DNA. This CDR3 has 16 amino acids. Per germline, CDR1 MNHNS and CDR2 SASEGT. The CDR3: CASSRQGPLGSDTQYF.

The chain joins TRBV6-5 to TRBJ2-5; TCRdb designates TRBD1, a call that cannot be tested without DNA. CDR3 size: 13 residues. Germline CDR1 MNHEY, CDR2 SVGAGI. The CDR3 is CASSPYRGETQYF.

The CDR3 is CSARGTANTGELFF. The chain recombines TRBV20-1 with TRBJ2-2; TCRdb lists TRBD1, though no DNA is available to test this call. This CDR3 spans 14 amino acids. The germline V gene has CDR1 DFQATT and CDR2 SNEGSKA (reference sequence).

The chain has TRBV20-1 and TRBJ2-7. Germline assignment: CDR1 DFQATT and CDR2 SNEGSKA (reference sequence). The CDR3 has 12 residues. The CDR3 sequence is CSAIGHHYEQYF.

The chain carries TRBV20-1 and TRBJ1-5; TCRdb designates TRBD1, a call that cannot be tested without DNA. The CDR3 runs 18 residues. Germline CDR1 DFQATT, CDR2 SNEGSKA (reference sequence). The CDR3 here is CSADSTQRTGGFNQPQHF.